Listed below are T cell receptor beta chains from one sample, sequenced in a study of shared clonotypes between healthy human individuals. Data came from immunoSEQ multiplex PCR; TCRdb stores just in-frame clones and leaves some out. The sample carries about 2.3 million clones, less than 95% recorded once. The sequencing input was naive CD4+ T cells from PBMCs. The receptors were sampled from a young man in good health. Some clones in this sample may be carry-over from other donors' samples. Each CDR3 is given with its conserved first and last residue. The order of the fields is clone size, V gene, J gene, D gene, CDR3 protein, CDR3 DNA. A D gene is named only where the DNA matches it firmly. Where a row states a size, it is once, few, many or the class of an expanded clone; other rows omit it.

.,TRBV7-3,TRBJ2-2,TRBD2,CASSFSAGGTGELFF,TGTGCCAGCAGCTTCTCGGCGGGAGGCACCGGGGAGCTGTTTTTT
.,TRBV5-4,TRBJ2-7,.,CASSLGGSGVVTEQYF,TGTGCCAGCAGCTTGGGGGGCTCGGGGGTTGTGACGGAGCAGTACTTC
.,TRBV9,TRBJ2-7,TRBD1,CASSPGQGGSYEQYF,TGTGCCAGCAGCCCTGGACAGGGAGGATCCTACGAGCAGTACTTC
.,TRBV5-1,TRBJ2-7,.,CASSSQGTYEQYF,TGCGCCAGCAGTTCTCAGGGAACCTACGAGCAGTACTTC
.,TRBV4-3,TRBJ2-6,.,CASSQDLGSGANVLTF,TGCGCCAGCAGCCAAGATTTGGGCTCTGGGGCCAACGTCCTGACTTTC
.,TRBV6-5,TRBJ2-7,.,CASRASKYEQYF,TGTGCCAGCAGGGCAAGCAAGTACGAGCAGTACTTC
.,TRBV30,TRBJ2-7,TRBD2,CAWRWTSGSSEQYF,TGTGCCTGGAGGTGGACTAGCGGGAGCTCCGAGCAGTACTTC
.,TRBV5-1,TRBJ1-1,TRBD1,CASSSYRDRGKTEAFF,TGCGCCAGCAGCTCCTACCGGGACAGGGGGAAGACTGAAGCTTTCTTT
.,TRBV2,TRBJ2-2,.,CASSDGRVTGELFF,TGTGCCAGCAGTGACGGCAGGGTCACCGGGGAGCTGTTTTTT
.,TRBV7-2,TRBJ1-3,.,CASSHGLSSGNTIYF,TGTGCCAGCAGTCACGGACTGAGCTCTGGAAACACCATATATTTT
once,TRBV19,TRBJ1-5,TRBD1,CASSNSGTGGIGGNQPQHF,TGTGCCAGTAGTAATTCCGGGACAGGGGGCATCGGTGGCAATCAGCCCCAGCATTTT
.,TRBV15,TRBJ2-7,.,CATTRTLLSYEQYF,TGTGCCACGACAAGAACCCTCCTCTCCTACGAGCAGTACTTC
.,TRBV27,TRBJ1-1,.,CASRIGRANTEAFF,TGTGCCAGCAGGATAGGCAGGGCGAACACTGAAGCTTTCTTT
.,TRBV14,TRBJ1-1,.,CASSQGGADTEAFF,TGTGCCAGCAGCCAAGGGGGGGCGGACACTGAAGCTTTCTTT
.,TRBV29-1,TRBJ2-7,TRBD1,CSATGSYEQYF,TGCAGCGCGACAGGGAGCTACGAGCAGTACTTC
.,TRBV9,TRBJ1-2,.,CASSVESRAFNYGYTF,TGTGCCAGCAGCGTAGAGTCCAGGGCTTTTAACTATGGCTACACCTTC
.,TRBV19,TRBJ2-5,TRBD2,CASSTLAGVQETQYF,TGTGCCAGTAGTACCCTAGCGGGGGTGCAAGAGACCCAGTACTTC
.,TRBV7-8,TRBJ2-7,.,CASSSKRIGDTYEQYF,TGTGCCAGCAGCTCCAAGCGGATTGGTGATACCTACGAGCAGTACTTC
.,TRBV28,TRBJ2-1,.,CASRNQPGHRTGEQFF,TGTGCCAGCAGGAATCAACCGGGACACAGGACGGGTGAGCAGTTCTTC
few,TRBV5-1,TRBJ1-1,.,CASSLGFWQGNPEAFF,TGCGCCAGCAGCTTGGGTTTTTGGCAGGGGAACCCTGAAGCTTTCTTT
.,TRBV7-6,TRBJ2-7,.,CASSRGYEQYF,TGTGCCAGCAGCCGGGGCTACGAGCAGTACTTC
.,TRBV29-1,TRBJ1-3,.,CSVLWVDSSLGNTIYF,TGCAGCGTCCTCTGGGTCGACTCTTCTCTGGGAAACACCATATATTTT
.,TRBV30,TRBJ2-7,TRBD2,CAWTPSQLAGHYEQYF,TGTGCCTGGACCCCGAGCCAGCTAGCGGGACACTACGAGCAGTACTTC
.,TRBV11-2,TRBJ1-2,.,CASSPGTSYGYTF,TGTGCCAGCAGTCCCGGTACGAGCTATGGCTACACCTTC
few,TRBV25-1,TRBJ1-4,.,CASSDPRSSGEKLFF,TGTGCCAGCAGTGATCCCCGGAGTTCGGGAGAAAAACTGTTTTTT
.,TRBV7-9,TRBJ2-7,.,CASVETGPYEQYF,TGTGCCAGCGTCGAGACAGGACCCTACGAGCAGTACTTC
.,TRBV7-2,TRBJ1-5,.,CASSPNSNQPQHF,TGTGCCAGCAGCCCGAATAGCAATCAGCCCCAGCATTTT